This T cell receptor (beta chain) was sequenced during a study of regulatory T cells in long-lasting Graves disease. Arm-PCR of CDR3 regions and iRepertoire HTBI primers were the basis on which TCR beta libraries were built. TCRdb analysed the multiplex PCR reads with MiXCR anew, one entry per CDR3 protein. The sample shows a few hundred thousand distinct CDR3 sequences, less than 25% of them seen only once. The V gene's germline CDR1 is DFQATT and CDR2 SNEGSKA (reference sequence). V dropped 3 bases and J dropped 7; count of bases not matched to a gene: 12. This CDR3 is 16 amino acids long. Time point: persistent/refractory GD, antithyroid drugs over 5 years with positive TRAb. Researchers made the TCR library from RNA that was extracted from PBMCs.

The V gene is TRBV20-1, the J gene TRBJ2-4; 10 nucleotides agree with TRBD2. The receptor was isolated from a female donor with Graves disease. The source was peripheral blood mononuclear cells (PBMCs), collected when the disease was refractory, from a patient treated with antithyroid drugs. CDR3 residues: CSARSGRALVRNIQYF. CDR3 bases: TGCAGTGCTAGGAGCGGGAGGGCCTTGGTTCGGAACATTCAGTACTTC.